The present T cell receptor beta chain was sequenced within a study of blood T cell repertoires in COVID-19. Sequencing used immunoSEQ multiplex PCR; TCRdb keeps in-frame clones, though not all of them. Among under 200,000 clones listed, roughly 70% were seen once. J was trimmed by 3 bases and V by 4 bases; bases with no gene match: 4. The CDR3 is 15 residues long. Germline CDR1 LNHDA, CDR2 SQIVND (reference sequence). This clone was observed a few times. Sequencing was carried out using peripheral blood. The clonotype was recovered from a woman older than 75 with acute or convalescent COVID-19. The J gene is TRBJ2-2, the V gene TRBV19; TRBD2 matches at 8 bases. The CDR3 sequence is CASSTSGSHTGELFF. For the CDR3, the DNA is TGTGCCAGTAGTACCAGCGGGAGCCACACCGGGGAGCTGTTTTTT.